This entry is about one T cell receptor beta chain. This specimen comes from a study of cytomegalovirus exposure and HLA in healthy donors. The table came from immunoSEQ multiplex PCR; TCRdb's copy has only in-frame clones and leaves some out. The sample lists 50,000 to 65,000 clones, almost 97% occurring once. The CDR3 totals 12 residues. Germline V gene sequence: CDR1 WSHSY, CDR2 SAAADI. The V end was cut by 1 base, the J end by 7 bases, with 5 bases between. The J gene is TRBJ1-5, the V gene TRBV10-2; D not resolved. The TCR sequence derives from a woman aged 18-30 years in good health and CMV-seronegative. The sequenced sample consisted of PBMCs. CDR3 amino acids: CASSEWQQPQHF. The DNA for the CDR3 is TGCGCCAGCAGTGAGTGGCAGCAGCCCCAGCATTTT.